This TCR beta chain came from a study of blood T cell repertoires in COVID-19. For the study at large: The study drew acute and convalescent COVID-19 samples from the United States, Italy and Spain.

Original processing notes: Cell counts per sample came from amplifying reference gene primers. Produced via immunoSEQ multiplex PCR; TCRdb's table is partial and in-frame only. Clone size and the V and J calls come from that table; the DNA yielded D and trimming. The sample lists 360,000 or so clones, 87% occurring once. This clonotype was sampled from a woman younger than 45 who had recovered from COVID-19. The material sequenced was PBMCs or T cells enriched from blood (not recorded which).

CDR3 DNA sequence: TGTGCCAGCAGTTTACGGCGGACTGATAACTATGGCTACACCTTC. It codes for CASSLRRTDNYGYTF. The chain recombines TRBV6-5 with TRBJ1-2; D not resolved. Germline V gene lookup returns CDR1 MNHEY and CDR2 SVGAGI. This CDR3 has 15 residues. V dropped 4 bases and J dropped 1 base, with 13 bases sitting between them.